Following are 5 T cell receptor beta chains from one sample sequenced in a study of shared clonotypes between healthy human individuals. Produced via immunoSEQ multiplex PCR; TCRdb's table is partial and in-frame only. The sample holds about 1,500,000 clones, roughly 96% seen once. Specimen: naive CD4+ T cells sorted from blood. Specified subset: CD45RA+ positively selected. The source is a man aged 25-45 years in good health.

The rearrangement joins TRBV2 to TRBJ2-7; D possibly corresponds to TRBD2 (7 bases). From germline, CDR1 is SNHLY and CDR2 FYNNEI. V shed 1 base and J shed 3 bases, with 10 bases lying between them. The CDR3 sequence is 14 residues long. CDR3 protein: CASSEEGGGYEQYF. Here the CDR3 DNA reads TGTGCCAGCAGTGAAGAGGGAGGGGGCTACGAGCAGTACTTC.

This clone was detected once. The chain carries TRBV4-1 and TRBJ1-4; tentative D call: TRBD1 (6 bases). CDR1 is MGHRA, CDR2 YSYEKL, per germline. Trimming removed 4 bases from V and 5 bases from J, with 14 bases in between. The CDR3 runs 15 residues. The CDR3 coding sequence is TGCGCCAGCAGCCCCCCCGGACAGCCAAATGAAAAACTGTTTTTT. Translation gives CASSPPGQPNEKLFF.

The chain is built from TRBV5-1 and TRBJ1-5; D call uncertain. This CDR3 has 13 amino acids. The V end was cut by 0 bases, the J end by 9 bases, with 10 bases between. Germline CDR1 and CDR2: SGHRS and YFSETQ. The CDR3 sequence: CASSLVGVWPQHF. CDR3 in DNA: TGCGCCAGCAGCTTGGTTGGGGTTTGGCCCCAGCATTTT.

The V call is TRBV29-1, the J call TRBJ2-5, with unresolved D. V lost 4 bases to trimming and J lost 5 bases, with 11 bases between them. The CDR3 is 12 amino acids. Germline values: CDR1 SQVTM, CDR2 ANQGSEA. CDR3 DNA: TGCAGCGTTGGGTCCCCTGGGGAGACCCAGTACTTC. It translates to CSVGSPGETQYF. The variable domain in full, with the rest retrieved from reference TRBV29-1 and TRBJ2-5, is SAVISQKPSRDICQRGTSLTIQCQVDSQVTMMFWYRQQPGQSLTLIATANQGSEATYESGFVIDKFPISRPNLTFSTLTVSNMSPEDSSIYLCSVGSPGETQYFGPGTRLLVL.

A single count supports this clone. This chain links TRBV6-6 with TRBJ2-7, with 7 nucleotides matching TRBD1. The CDR3 has 14 residues. The J segment lost 3 bases and the V segment lost 0 bases, leaving 2 bases of the junction unmatched. Germline-derived CDR1 and CDR2 are MNHNY and SVGAGI (reference sequence). Here the CDR3 reads CASSYSGTDYEQYF. CDR3 nucleotide sequence: TGTGCCAGCAGTTACTCAGGGACAGACTACGAGCAGTACTTC.